A selection of T cell receptor beta chains follows, all from one sample in a study of cytomegalovirus exposure and HLA in healthy donors. The protocol was immunoSEQ multiplex PCR, while the TCRdb copy is restricted to in-frame clones and leaves out a portion. The sample has some 160,000 clones, around 82% seen once. Sequencing was done on a sample of PBMCs. The source of these receptors is a man aged 55 to 69 in good health and CMV-seronegative. CDR3s include the opening cysteine and the closing phenylalanine or tryptophan. A D gene is named only where the DNA matches it firmly. Where a row states a size, it is once, few, many or the class of an expanded clone; other rows omit it.

D: NA; J: TRBJ1-2; size: NA; V: TRBV10-1; CDR3: CASSDARYYGYTF; DNA: TGCGCCAGCAGTGACGCCAGGTACTATGGCTACACCTTC
D: NA; J: TRBJ2-5; size: NA; V: TRBV7-9; CDR3: CASSFDTPGTQYF; DNA: TGTGCCAGCAGCTTTGACACCCCAGGGACCCAGTACTTC
D: TRBD1; J: TRBJ1-2; size: NA; V: TRBV27; CDR3: CASSERTGNYGYTF; DNA: TGTGCCAGCAGTGAAAGGACAGGGAACTATGGCTACACCTTC
D: NA; J: TRBJ2-2; size: NA; V: TRBV4-1; CDR3: CASSQGPGTGELFF; DNA: TGCGCCAGCAGCCAAGGCCCCGGTACCGGGGAGCTGTTTTTT
D: TRBD1; J: TRBJ2-7; size: NA; V: TRBV7-9; CDR3: CASSPENRGRYEQYF; DNA: TGTGCCAGCAGCCCAGAGAACAGGGGGCGATACGAGCAGTACTTC
D: NA; J: TRBJ1-6; size: NA; V: TRBV5-8; CDR3: CASSFGHSPLHF; DNA: TGTGCCAGCAGCTTCGGTCATTCACCCCTCCACTTT
D: NA; J: TRBJ1-2; size: NA; V: TRBV11-2; CDR3: CASSHGTAGGYTF; DNA: TGTGCCAGCAGCCACGGGACTGCCGGTGGCTACACCTTC
D: NA; J: TRBJ1-4; size: NA; V: TRBV2; CDR3: CASSDVGPTNEKLFF; DNA: TGTGCCAGCAGTGATGTGGGCCCCACTAATGAAAAACTGTTTTTT
D: TRBD1; J: TRBJ1-4; size: NA; V: TRBV29-1; CDR3: CSVLTGGSFEKLFF; DNA: TGCAGCGTTTTAACAGGGGGCTCGTTTGAAAAACTGTTTTTT
D: NA; J: TRBJ2-2; size: NA; V: TRBV5-4; CDR3: CASSPQTSNTGELFF; DNA: TGTGCCAGCAGCCCACAGACGTCGAACACCGGGGAGCTGTTTTTT
D: TRBD1; J: TRBJ2-7; size: NA; V: TRBV6-6; CDR3: CASMGQGAHEQYF; DNA: TGTGCCAGCATGGGACAGGGGGCCCACGAGCAGTACTTC
D: NA; J: TRBJ2-5; size: NA; V: TRBV29-1; CDR3: CSVLPAQGETQYF; DNA: TGCAGCGTACTCCCGGCCCAGGGAGAGACCCAGTACTTC
D: TRBD1; J: TRBJ1-5; size: NA; V: TRBV6-5; CDR3: CASGTGGNQPQHF; DNA: TGTGCCAGCGGGACAGGAGGGAATCAGCCCCAGCATTTT
D: TRBD1; J: TRBJ1-3; size: NA; V: TRBV6-6; CDR3: CASSWDSRAGNTIYF; DNA: TGTGCCAGCAGCTGGGACAGTCGGGCGGGAAACACCATATATTTT
D: TRBD2; J: TRBJ2-1; size: NA; V: TRBV5-6; CDR3: CASSRGTSGISEQFF; DNA: TGTGCCAGCAGCCGCGGGACTAGCGGGATTAGTGAGCAGTTCTTC
D: TRBD1; J: TRBJ1-2; size: few; V: TRBV10-3; CDR3: CAISEDRGDQYGYTF; DNA: TGTGCCATCAGTGAGGACAGGGGTGATCAATATGGCTACACCTTC
D: TRBD2; J: TRBJ2-1; size: NA; V: TRBV19; CDR3: CASSIVSLAGVVNEQFF; DNA: TGTGCCAGTAGTATAGTGTCTCTAGCGGGAGTAGTTAATGAGCAGTTCTTC
D: NA; J: TRBJ2-3; size: NA; V: TRBV19; CDR3: CASSGQISTDTQYF; DNA: TGTGCCAGTAGTGGACAGATTAGCACAGATACGCAGTATTTT
D: TRBD2; J: TRBJ2-1; size: NA; V: TRBV6-4; CDR3: CASSDSGGGAINEQFF; DNA: TGTGCCAGCAGTGACTCCGGCGGGGGGGCAATCAATGAGCAGTTCTTC
D: TRBD1; J: TRBJ2-2; size: NA; V: TRBV28; CDR3: CASSPHTPGTGSGELFF; DNA: TGTGCCAGCAGTCCACACACTCCCGGGACAGGGTCCGGGGAGCTGTTTTTT
D: TRBD2; J: TRBJ2-3; size: NA; V: TRBV11-3; CDR3: CASSPLITGGTQYF; DNA: TGTGCCAGCAGCCCACTAATAACGGGGGGTACGCAGTATTTT
D: NA; J: TRBJ1-5; size: NA; V: TRBV29-1; CDR3: CSATTGKGNQPQHF; DNA: TGCAGCGCCACGACAGGAAAAGGCAATCAGCCCCAGCATTTT
D: TRBD1; J: TRBJ1-2; size: few; V: TRBV7-2; CDR3: CASSLPGTGGTYGYTF; DNA: TGTGCCAGCAGCTTACCTGGGACAGGGGGGACCTATGGCTACACCTTC
D: TRBD2; J: TRBJ2-7; size: NA; V: TRBV6-5; CDR3: CASSPGGTTFYEQYF; DNA: TGTGCCAGCAGTCCCGGAGGGACTACCTTCTACGAGCAGTACTTC
D: TRBD1; J: TRBJ2-3; size: few; V: TRBV10-3; CDR3: CAIRSGGSSTDTQYF; DNA: TGTGCCATCAGGTCAGGGGGTTCGAGCACAGATACGCAGTATTTT
D: TRBD2; J: TRBJ2-5; size: NA; V: TRBV2; CDR3: CASSKEGSSGATQETQYF; DNA: TGTGCCAGCAGCAAGGAGGGGTCTAGCGGGGCCACCCAAGAGACCCAGTACTTC
D: TRBD2; J: TRBJ2-7; size: NA; V: TRBV5-1; CDR3: CASSPLGLAGGPDEQYF; DNA: TGCGCCAGCAGCCCTCTGGGACTAGCGGGGGGGCCGGACGAGCAGTACTTC
D: NA; J: TRBJ2-5; size: NA; V: TRBV7-9; CDR3: CASSLAAGLETQYF; DNA: TGTGCCAGCAGCTTAGCGGCAGGGTTAGAGACCCAGTACTTC